This TCR beta chain emerged from a study of T cells after yellow fever vaccination (dated by TCRdb to between 2018 and 2021). Regarding the complete study: Libraries from fractions with low cell numbers were prepared with the SMART-Seq v4 Ultra Low Input RNA kit. Blood was drawn at multiple timepoints before and after primary and secondary immunization, with bulk PBMC replicates and cell subsets isolated. To track T-cell clones before and after primary and booster YFV17D yellow fever vaccination, bulk TCR alpha and beta repertoires were sequenced longitudinally. Two healthy male donors, one aged 18 to 30 and one aged 30 to 40 years, made up the cohort. General conclusions and limits of the study: After the booster, most clones that had expanded after primary vaccination were detected again (almost 97% of CD4 and over 75% of CD8), suggesting broad maintenance of memory. Only a couple of donors were included in the study, so the extent to which the findings can be generalized is limited. Computational filtering was needed because FACS-sorted repertoires could contain abundant contaminating clonotypes from the bulk population. A small fraction of clonotypes showed up in both the CD4 and CD8 compartments, probably as a result of convergent recombination. Compared with the primary T-cell response, the secondary T-cell response was weaker but faster, peaking on day 5 rather than day 15.

In the paper's terms, the treatment or condition label means: live attenuated yellow fever vaccine strain. A standard Ficoll-Paque protocol was used to isolate PBMCs from peripheral blood. Epitope-specific CD8 T cells were sorted using a dextramer loaded with the yellow fever NS4B epitope peptide, with anti-CD3 and anti-CD8 staining. TriZol was used to extract RNA from bulk PBMCs, from CD4 and CD8 fractions, and from dextramer-positive and dextramer-negative fractions. Synthesis of TCR cDNA relied on 5'RACE template switching, a step that introduced a universal primer site along with unique molecular identifiers. Priming of cDNA synthesis was performed from both the TCR alpha and TCR beta constant segments. Two PCR steps were used to amplify libraries, with sample barcodes and sequencing adapters being added in the second step. Sequencing of libraries was performed on Illumina HiSeq 2500 (2x100 bp) or NovaSeq (2x150 bp). The source study handled its data this way. Reads were demultiplexed and collapsed into UMI consensus sequences with MIGEC, and V(D)J alignment was performed with MiXCR. Vaccine-responding clonotypes were identified with edgeR using replicate PBMC samples, with FDR below 0.01 and a log2 fold change above 5 up to day 15 being required. CD4 or CD8 identity was assigned to each bulk clonotype according to whether the clonotype was present at higher abundance in the sequenced CD4 repertoire or the sequenced CD8 repertoire. Clonotypes enriched at least 10-fold in dextramer-positive over dextramer-negative fractions were defined as NS4B-specific, and CD4-biased clonotypes were excluded. TCRdb trimmed the raw reads at Q25, called clones with MiXCR and kept productive beta chains. Merged by CDR3 protein, the rows form single entries marked with the most common genes and DNA. The V and J calls here are based on TCRdb, not the publication. For this sample there are nearly 45,000 distinct CDR3 sequences; almost 7% appear just once. The ten largest clones represent around 16% of the sample.

This clonotype appeared many times. It has no much larger one-base neighbor in the sample; base qualities were not kept. Here the sequenced sample was CD8+ T cells not binding an NS4B(214-222) dextramer, sorted from PBMCs, taken 45 days after the yellow fever booster vaccination. Reading the label with the study, this specimen's cell subset or site is: NS4B epitope dextramer-negative CD8 T cells. The source of this sequence is a young man who received the YFV17D yellow fever vaccine.

CDR3 reads: CASSEVGAGQETQYF. The sequenced DNA: TGTGCCAGCAGTGAAGTGGGGGCCGGCCAAGAGACCCAGTACTTC. This sequence uses TRBV2 and TRBJ2-5; the D gene is possibly TRBD1, with 6 bases matching. Measured from the cysteine to the phenylalanine, the CDR3 is 15 residues long. CDR3 DNA only is kept here, 45 bases in frame from base 1. The germline V gene provides CDR1 SNHLY and CDR2 FYNNEI. V is clipped by 1 base and J by 1 base, and the sequence between their germline boundaries is 10 bases long.